Below, 24 T cell receptor beta chains from the same sample are listed, as sequenced in a study of OX40 agonist ivuxolimab in advanced cancers. Measured with immunoSEQ multiplex PCR; TCRdb has only the in-frame clones, and not every one. Of roughly 70,000 clones in the sample, around 88% were seen once. Here the sequenced sample was CD4+ or CD8+ T cells sorted from blood, taken in a trial of the OX40 agonist ivuxolimab. These receptors all stem from an adult with an advanced solid tumor such as melanoma, head and neck, liver or kidney cancer.

This clone was seen a single time. The chain recombines TRBV5-4 with TRBJ2-7, with a tentative D call TRBD1 (6 bases). Trimming took off 2 bases at V and 0 bases at J, with 12 bases between the two ends. Germline V lookup: CDR1 SGHNT, CDR2 YYREEE (reference sequence). The CDR3 is made up of 15 amino acids. CDR3 coding DNA: TGTGCCAGCAGCTTTGATACAGGGTCCTCCTACGAGCAGTACTTC. Protein: CASSFDTGSSYEQYF.

The chain uses TRBV6-5 and TRBJ2-7; 7 bases match TRBD2. Germline CDR1 reads MNHEY; CDR2 reads SVGAGI. Trimming at V came to 5 bases and at J to 2 bases, leaving 9 bases not matched to a gene. This CDR3 region has 15 residues. The DNA of the CDR3 is TGTGCCAGCAGTAACCCGGGACTACCGCCCTACGAGCAGTACTTC. Translated: CASSNPGLPPYEQYF.

The rearrangement links TRBV27 to TRBJ2-1, with unresolved D. With 8 bases removed from V and 7 bases from J, the gap between germline ends came to 21 bases. Germline lookup yields CDR1 MNHEY and CDR2 SMNVEV (reference sequence). The CDR3 runs 15 residues. CDR3 DNA sequence: TGTGCCAGCTCAAAAGGACCCTGGTTGAGGAATGAGCAGTTCTTC. The encoded protein is CASSKGPWLRNEQFF.

J is TRBJ2-7 and V is TRBV11-3, with D possibly matching TRBD2 (7 bases). Germline V gene data show CDR1 as SGHNT and CDR2 as YENEEA. The CDR3 loop spans 15 amino acids. Between the trimmed V and J ends, which lost 5 bases and 3 bases, there was a span of 17 bases. In nucleotides, the CDR3 is TGTGCCAGCAGCCCCGGTAGGGGGGGGAGCTACGAGCAGTACTTC. Its protein product is CASSPGRGGSYEQYF.

The genes are TRBV11-1 and TRBJ2-1; TRBD1 might be the D (5 bases). Trimming pared 4 bases from V and 4 bases from J, leaving 14 bases between. Germline V gene sequence: CDR1 SGHAT, CDR2 FQDESV (reference sequence). This CDR3 is 15 amino acids long. The CDR3 nucleotides are TGTGCCAGCAGCTCAGGGAACAACAATTACAATGAGCAGTTCTTC. Protein: CASSSGNNNYNEQFF.

The J gene is TRBJ1-2, the V gene TRBV11-2; a weak D match, TRBD1 (6 bases). The V and J ends lost 5 bases and 2 bases respectively, with 12 bases between them. CDR3 length: 14 residues. CDR1 and CDR2 from the germline V gene are SGHAT and FQNNGV. Here the CDR3 reads CASSPSTGNYGYTF. CDR3 coding DNA: TGTGCCAGCAGCCCTTCGACAGGAAACTATGGCTACACCTTC.

A note on this clone: Germline is not matched at one junction end, which may reflect a read error. The chain has TRBV23-1 and TRBJ1-2; the D gene is possibly TRBD1 (5 bases). TRBV23-1 is sorted into the ORF group, with uncertain function. CDR3 size: 15 residues. CDR3 in amino acids: CASSPGGGLTYGYTF. DNA of the CDR3: TGTGCCAGCAGCCCCGGCGGGGGACTTACCTATGGCTACACCTTC.

To note about this clone: In the same sample, other DNA sequences code for this CDR3. The rearrangement uses TRBV6-1 and TRBJ2-5, with a possible D match to TRBD2 (6 bases). In germline, CDR1 is MNHNS, CDR2 SASEGT. Trimming pared 6 bases from V and 5 bases from J, leaving 13 bases between. The CDR3 has 13 amino acids. This chain's CDR3 is CASRRGGGETQYF. The CDR3 region has the DNA TGTGCCAGCAGACGTGGTGGGGGGGAGACCCAGTACTTC.

This chain uses TRBV30 with TRBJ1-3; tentative D call: TRBD1 (5 bases). The CDR3 consists of 15 residues. V lost 8 bases and J lost 0, with 17 bases in between. Germline V gene lookup returns CDR1 GTSNPN and CDR2 SVGIG (reference sequence). The CDR3 region is CAGGFVGRSGNTIYF. As DNA, the CDR3 is TGTGCCGGGGGGTTCGTGGGCCGCTCTGGAAACACCATATATTTT. The whole variable domain, filled in from reference TRBV30 and TRBJ1-3, reads SQTIHQWPATLVQPVGSPLSLECTVEGTSNPNLYWYRQAAGRGLQLLFYSVGIGQISSEVPQNLSASRPQDRQFILSSKKLLLSDSGFYLCAGGFVGRSGNTIYFGEGSWLTVV.

This clone was observed a few times. V usage is TRBV19 and J usage is TRBJ2-7; a possible D gene is TRBD2 (6 bases). This CDR3 region has 15 residues. Trimming took off 1 base at V and 2 bases at J, with 12 bases between the two ends. Germline V gene data show CDR1 as LNHDA and CDR2 as SQIVND (reference sequence). The CDR3: CASSIGGAGPYEQYF. Written as DNA, the CDR3 is TGTGCCAGTAGTATAGGGGGTGCGGGACCCTACGAGCAGTACTTC.

This chain uses TRBV9 with TRBJ2-7, with unresolved D. The CDR3 is made up of 13 amino acids. Germline CDR1 SGDLS, CDR2 YYNGEE. Trimming removed 4 bases from V and 2 bases from J, with 10 bases in between. Here the CDR3 reads CASSPNPTYEQYF. The CDR3 DNA follows: TGTGCCAGCAGCCCGAATCCAACCTACGAGCAGTACTTC.

This chain joins TRBV5-1 and TRBJ2-5; 13 nucleotides align to TRBD2. After removal of 5 bases from V and 3 bases from J, the junction contained 10 bases not matched to a gene. Germline values: CDR1 SGHRS, CDR2 YFSETQ. The CDR3 covers 17 residues. The CDR3 here is CASRPVVGLAGKETQYF. In DNA form, the CDR3 reads TGCGCCAGCAGGCCGGTTGTGGGACTAGCGGGAAAAGAGACCCAGTACTTC.

The chain is built from TRBV11-2 and TRBJ1-2; D is possibly TRBD1 (5 bases). The CDR3 loop spans 13 amino acids. V was shortened by 4 bases and J by 4 bases, with 10 bases between the two germline ends. Germline loops: CDR1 SGHAT, CDR2 FQNNGV. CDR3 region: CASSSGTFYGYTF. CDR3 nucleotide sequence: TGTGCCAGCAGCTCCGGGACTTTCTATGGCTACACCTTC.

The J gene is TRBJ2-3, the V gene TRBV19; TRBD1 matches 7 bases. This CDR3 spans 17 amino acids. The V gene end was trimmed by 1 base and the J gene end by 2 bases; junction bases not matched to a gene: 9. Germline V lookup: CDR1 LNHDA, CDR2 SQIVND (reference sequence). The CDR3 loop is CASSIGTGAVNTDTQYF. The CDR3 DNA sequence: TGTGCCAGTAGTATAGGAACAGGGGCCGTTAACACAGATACGCAGTATTTT.

V is TRBV18 and J is TRBJ2-2; D gene unclear. The V end was cut by 4 bases, the J end by 1 base, with 4 bases between. This CDR3 has 13 residues. Germline-derived CDR1 and CDR2 are KGHSH and LQKENI. The DNA for the CDR3 is TGTGCCAGCTCACTTAAGAACACCGGGGAGCTGTTTTTT. Its translation is CASSLKNTGELFF.

The chain is built from TRBV6-5 and TRBJ1-1; D gene ambiguous. Germline V lookup: CDR1 MNHEY, CDR2 SVGAGI. The V end was cut by 4 bases, the J end by 8 bases, with 14 bases between. This CDR3 comprises 13 residues. The CDR3 region has the DNA TGTGCCAGCAGTTTTGGAACGTCCACCGAAGCTTTCTTT. It yields the protein CASSFGTSTEAFF.

V usage is TRBV5-1 and J usage is TRBJ1-5; 7 bases line up with TRBD1. V lost 0 bases, J lost 4 bases, and 4 bases stayed unmatched. The CDR3 covers 15 residues. Germline V gene data show CDR1 as SGHRS and CDR2 as YFSETQ. For the CDR3, the DNA is TGCGCCAGCAGCTTGGATGGACAGGCGAATCAGCCCCAGCATTTT. It yields the protein CASSLDGQANQPQHF.

The rearrangement joins TRBV18 to TRBJ2-7; 10 positions match TRBD1. V was clipped by 4 bases and J by 2 bases; unmatched bases: 2. From germline, CDR1 is KGHSH and CDR2 LQKENI. The CDR3 contains 14 residues. CDR3 bases: TGTGCCAGCTCACTCGGGACAGGGGCCTACGAGCAGTACTTC. Translating gives CASSLGTGAYEQYF.

The rearrangement joins TRBV29-1 to TRBJ1-2; D is unresolved. This CDR3 contains 17 residues. V was cut by 4 bases and J by 1 base, with 22 bases left in between. Germline CDR1 reads SQVTM; CDR2 reads ANQGSEA. CDR3: CSVGGTQWSRYNYGYTF. The CDR3 nucleotides read TGCAGCGTTGGCGGTACTCAATGGAGCCGATATAACTATGGCTACACCTTC. The full variable domain, completed using reference TRBV29-1 and TRBJ1-2, is SAVISQKPSRDICQRGTSLTIQCQVDSQVTMMFWYRQQPGQSLTLIATANQGSEATYESGFVIDKFPISRPNLTFSTLTVSNMSPEDSSIYLCSVGGTQWSRYNYGYTFGSGTRLTVV.

V and J are TRBV25-1 and TRBJ2-5; unclear D gene. CDR1 and CDR2 (germline): MGHDK, SYGVNS. This CDR3 region has 11 residues. V lost 8 bases to trimming and J lost 5 bases, with 9 bases between them. The CDR3 region is CASGLRETQYF. The CDR3 coding sequence is TGTGCCAGCGGCCTCAGGGAGACCCAGTACTTC.

This chain connects TRBV5-1 to TRBJ1-1, with 8 bases matching TRBD1. Trimming took 4 bases from V and 0 from J; bases not matched to a gene: 8. Germline V gene lookup returns CDR1 SGHRS and CDR2 YFSETQ. The CDR3 consists of 16 residues. The CDR3 nucleotides read TGCGCCAGCAGCCCGAACCAGGGGGCGGTGAACACTGAAGCTTTCTTT. Protein: CASSPNQGAVNTEAFF.

The CDR3 sequence: CASSGGLRGVNTEAFF. For the CDR3, the DNA is TGTGCCAGCAGTGGGGGCTTGAGAGGGGTAAACACTGAAGCTTTCTTT. The V call is TRBV2, the J call TRBJ1-1; D is possibly TRBD1 (5 bases). V lost 4 bases, J lost 2 bases, and 17 bases lay in between. CDR1 and CDR2 from the germline V gene are SNHLY and FYNNEI. This CDR3 spans 16 amino acids.

The chain combines TRBV27 with TRBJ2-5; D perhaps matches TRBD1 (5 bases). The J call may be wrong; the DNA end is better matched by TRBJ2-7. This CDR3 is built from 15 residues. Germline-derived CDR1 and CDR2 are MNHEY and SMNVEV (reference sequence). The DNA of the CDR3 is TGTGCCAGCAGTGCCACAGGTCATGCATCCTACGAGCAGTACTTC. Its protein is CASSATGHASYEQYF.

V and J are TRBV29-1 and TRBJ2-1; 7 nucleotides agree with TRBD2. The junction had 5 bases not matched to a gene; V was cut back by 0 bases and J by 6 bases. CDR3 length: 14 residues. Germline loops: CDR1 SQVTM, CDR2 ANQGSEA. The DNA of the CDR3 is TGCAGCGTTGAAGATCCCGGGACTATCAATGAGCAGTTCTTC. It is translated as CSVEDPGTINEQFF.